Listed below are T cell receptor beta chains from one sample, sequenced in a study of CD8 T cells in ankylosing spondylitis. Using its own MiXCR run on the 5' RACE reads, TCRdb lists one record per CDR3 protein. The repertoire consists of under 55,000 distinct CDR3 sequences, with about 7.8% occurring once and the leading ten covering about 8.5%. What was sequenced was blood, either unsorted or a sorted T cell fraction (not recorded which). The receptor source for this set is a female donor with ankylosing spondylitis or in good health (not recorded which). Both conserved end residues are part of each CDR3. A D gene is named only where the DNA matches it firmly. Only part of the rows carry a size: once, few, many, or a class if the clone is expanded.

CDR3: CASSTAGVGNTIYF
DNA: TGTGCCAGCAGCACCGCCGGGGTTGGAAACACCATATATTTT
V: TRBV11-2
J: TRBJ1-3
D: -
size: -

CDR3: CASSRLAGSTGELFF
DNA: TGCGCCAGCAGCCGACTAGCGGGAAGCACCGGGGAGCTGTTTTTT
V: TRBV5-1
J: TRBJ2-2
D: TRBD2
size: many

CDR3: CATSRDATLTQYF
DNA: TGTGCCACCAGCAGAGACGCCACTCTGACGCAGTATTTT
V: TRBV15
J: TRBJ2-3
D: -
size: many

CDR3: CASRSDGLNTEAFF
DNA: TGTGCCAGCAGATCGGACGGACTAAACACTGAAGCTTTCTTT
V: TRBV6-2/TRBV6-3
J: TRBJ1-1
D: -
size: many

CDR3: CASSFGIRNQPQHF
DNA: TGTGCCAGCAGCTTTGGGATCCGCAATCAGCCCCAGCATTTT
V: TRBV5-6
J: TRBJ1-5
D: -
size: many

CDR3: CASSLAGGYYNEQFF
DNA: TGTGCCAGCAGTTTAGCGGGGGGGTACTACAATGAGCAGTTCTTC
V: TRBV12-3/TRBV12-4
J: TRBJ2-1
D: TRBD2
size: few

CDR3: CASSSPPRDSRLNTEAFF
DNA: TGCGCCAGCAGCTCCCCACCGAGAGACAGCCGCCTAAACACTGAAGCTTTCTTT
V: TRBV5-1
J: TRBJ1-1
D: -
size: many

CDR3: CASSQALGVRTTSQETQYF
DNA: TGTGCCAGCAGCCAAGCTTTGGGTGTTCGGACTACGAGTCAAGAGACCCAGTACTTC
V: TRBV3-1
J: TRBJ2-5
D: -
size: many

CDR3: CAIGVSGQYF
DNA: TGTGCCATCGGGGTCAGTGGGCAGTACTTC
V: TRBV10-3
J: TRBJ2-7
D: -
size: -

CDR3: CASSSTSGAYNEQFF
DNA: TGCGCCAGCAGCTCGACTAGCGGGGCCTACAATGAGCAGTTCTTC
V: TRBV5-1
J: TRBJ2-1
D: TRBD2
size: many

CDR3: CSSLVGTYNEQFF
DNA: TGCAGCTCCTTGGTAGGGACCTACAATGAGCAGTTCTTC
V: TRBV29-1
J: TRBJ2-1
D: -
size: few

CDR3: CASNRRETQYF
DNA: TGCGCCAGCAATAGGAGGGAGACCCAGTACTTC
V: TRBV5-1
J: TRBJ2-5
D: -
size: many

CDR3: CSARRGYYGYTF
DNA: TGCAGTGCTAGAAGGGGGTACTATGGCTACACCTTC
V: TRBV20-1
J: TRBJ1-2
D: -
size: many

CDR3: CASSLMGGQETQYF
DNA: TGTGCCAGCAGCTTAATGGGGGGGCAAGAGACCCAGTACTTC
V: TRBV7-2
J: TRBJ2-5
D: TRBD2
size: many

CDR3: CASSDGGMNTEAFF
DNA: TGCGCCAGCAGTGACGGGGGGATGAACACTGAAGCTTTCTTT
V: TRBV10-1
J: TRBJ1-1
D: -
size: few

CDR3: CASSPGTGFAIQYF
DNA: TGTGCCAGCAGTCCCGGGACAGGGTTCGCCATTCAGTACTTC
V: TRBV12-3/TRBV12-4
J: TRBJ2-4
D: TRBD1
size: many

CDR3: CASSLAGGRDTDTQYF
DNA: TGTGCCAGCAGTTTAGCCGGGGGACGCGACACAGATACGCAGTATTTT
V: TRBV12-3/TRBV12-4
J: TRBJ2-3
D: -
size: many

CDR3: CASSLRDRGNQPQHF
DNA: TGTGCCAGCAGTTTAAGGGACCGAGGCAATCAGCCCCAGCATTTT
V: TRBV12-3/TRBV12-4
J: TRBJ1-5
D: -
size: many

CDR3: CSARDPGGGTDTQYF
DNA: TGCAGTGCTAGAGATCCAGGGGGCGGCACAGATACGCAGTATTTT
V: TRBV20-1
J: TRBJ2-3
D: TRBD1
size: many

CDR3: CASSASGETQYF
DNA: TGTGCCAGCAGTGCCTCGGGGGAGACCCAGTACTTC
V: TRBV28
J: TRBJ2-5
D: -
size: few

CDR3: CSAAVPVFINQPQHF
DNA: TGCAGTGCTGCCGTTCCGGTATTTATCAATCAGCCCCAGCATTTT
V: TRBV20-1
J: TRBJ1-5
D: -
size: many

CDR3: CASSQEQAYGYTF
DNA: TGTGCCAGCAGCCAAGAGCAGGCCTATGGCTACACCTTC
V: TRBV3-1
J: TRBJ1-2
D: -
size: many

CDR3: CASSSLKYEPQHF
DNA: TGTGCCAGCAGTTCCCTTAAGTACGAGCCCCAGCATTTT
V: TRBV6-2/TRBV6-3
J: TRBJ1-5
D: -
size: many

CDR3: CASSLEAGPNQPQHF
DNA: TGTGCCAGCAGCTTGGAGGCAGGACCCAATCAGCCCCAGCATTTT
V: TRBV5-5
J: TRBJ1-5
D: -
size: many

CDR3: CASSQDPARRSAFF
DNA: TGTGCCAGCAGCCAAGATCCGGCCAGGAGAAGCGCTTTCTTT
V: TRBV3-1
J: TRBJ1-1
D: -
size: many

CDR3: CASSDHSLNTEAFF
DNA: TGTGCCAGCAGTGATCACAGTCTGAACACTGAAGCTTTCTTT
V: TRBV6-1
J: TRBJ1-1
D: -
size: many

CDR3: CSVGGERGGYNEQFF
DNA: TGCAGCGTCGGGGGGGAGCGGGGGGGCTACAATGAGCAGTTCTTC
V: TRBV29-1
J: TRBJ2-1
D: TRBD2
size: few

CDR3: CASSQDWARDNEKLFF
DNA: TGCGCCAGCAGCCAAGATTGGGCAAGAGATAATGAAAAACTGTTTTTT
V: TRBV4-1
J: TRBJ1-4
D: -
size: many

CDR3: CASRRTDGNIQYF
DNA: TGCGCCAGCAGGAGGACAGACGGTAACATTCAGTACTTC
V: TRBV10-1
J: TRBJ2-4
D: -
size: many

CDR3: CASHLDRDRELFF
DNA: TGCGCCAGCCATCTAGACAGGGACAGGGAGCTGTTTTTT
V: TRBV5-1
J: TRBJ2-2
D: TRBD1
size: many

CDR3: CASSPLFRANTEAFF
DNA: TGTGCCAGCAGCCCTCTTTTTCGGGCGAACACTGAAGCTTTCTTT
V: TRBV3-1
J: TRBJ1-1
D: -
size: many

CDR3: CASSYFGSGGELFF
DNA: TGTGCCAGCAGCTATTTCGGGTCGGGCGGGGAGCTGTTTTTT
V: TRBV7-2
J: TRBJ2-2
D: -
size: -

CDR3: CASSIDGLARGTDDNEQFF
DNA: TGTGCCAGTAGTATAGATGGACTGGCGCGGGGGACGGATGACAATGAGCAGTTCTTC
V: TRBV19
J: TRBJ2-1
D: TRBD2
size: few

CDR3: CSARVGGLDIQYF
DNA: TGCAGTGCTAGAGTAGGGGGGCTGGACATTCAGTACTTC
V: TRBV20-1
J: TRBJ2-4
D: -
size: many

CDR3: CCASARSPGGYNIQYF
DNA: TGCTGTGCTAGCGCCCGGTCCCCGGGGGGGTACAACATTCAGTACTTC
V: TRBV20-1
J: TRBJ2-4
D: TRBD2
size: many

CDR3: CASRSLQERVTEAFF
DNA: TGTGCCAGCAGGTCCCTACAGGAGAGGGTCACTGAAGCTTTCTTT
V: TRBV2
J: TRBJ1-1
D: -
size: many

CDR3: CSVAWGELKGYTF
DNA: TGCAGCGTTGCCTGGGGAGAACTCAAGGGCTACACCTTC
V: TRBV29-1
J: TRBJ1-2
D: -
size: many

CDR3: CASSLGTVYGYTF
DNA: TGCGCCAGCAGCTTGGGGACCGTCTATGGCTACACCTTC
V: TRBV5-1
J: TRBJ1-2
D: -
size: many